The 21 T cell receptor beta chains below were found in one sample sequenced in a study of blood T cell repertoires in COVID-19. TCRdb's copy holds only in-frame clones and misses some; the assay was immunoSEQ multiplex PCR. This table holds some 11,000 clones, about 90% found once. Sequencing was done on a sample of peripheral blood. The receptors shown here come from a human donor in a cohort sampled during active COVID-19.

The chain joins TRBV19 to TRBJ2-7; 7 nucleotides match TRBD1. Per the germline V gene, CDR1 is LNHDA and CDR2 is SQIVND (reference sequence). The CDR3 totals 14 residues. V shed 2 bases and J 2 bases; nucleotides not matched to a gene: 3. CDR3 region: CASSITGAPYEQYF. DNA for the CDR3: TGTGCCAGTAGTATAACAGGGGCCCCCTACGAGCAGTACTTC.

This clone was seen a handful of times. The chain uses TRBV2 and TRBJ1-5; D is unclear. Per germline, CDR1 SNHLY and CDR2 FYNNEI. The CDR3 has 15 amino acids. Trimming left V 6 bases short and J 3 bases short, with 15 bases between. CDR3 amino acids: CASSPTGLNNQPQHF. CDR3 DNA: TGTGCCAGCAGCCCAACCGGGTTAAACAATCAGCCCCAGCATTTT.

The CDR3 sequence: CASSQRDTDQPQHF. The DNA of the CDR3 is TGTGCCAGCTCACAGAGGGACACAGATCAGCCCCAGCATTTT. The gene calls are TRBV18 and TRBJ1-5, with D tentatively TRBD1 (6 bases). The V end was cut by 4 bases, the J end by 5 bases, with 12 bases between. Germline CDR1 reads KGHSH; CDR2 reads LQKENI. The CDR3 covers 14 residues.

The rearrangement joins TRBV3-1 (or the pseudogene TRBV3-2) to TRBJ1-2, with D possibly being TRBD1 (6 bases). This CDR3 comprises 15 residues. Trimming removed 2 bases from V and 5 bases from J, with 15 bases in between. Looked up from germline, CDR1 is LGHDT and CDR2 is YNNKEL (reference sequence). CDR3 protein: CASSQYIQGGYGYTF. The CDR3 nucleotides read TGTGCCAGCAGCCAATACATACAGGGAGGGTATGGCTACACCTTC.

This rearrangement joins TRBV28 to TRBJ1-2; 11 nucleotides line up with TRBD1. V shed 1 base, J shed 4 bases, and the junction held 5 bases outside the gene matches. Germline V gene sequence: CDR1 MDHEN, CDR2 SYDVKM. The CDR3 is made up of 16 amino acids. The CDR3 loop reads CASSLYTGTGGYGYTF. The CDR3 coding sequence is TGTGCCAGCAGTTTATATACCGGGACAGGGGGCTATGGCTACACCTTC.

The chain uses TRBV2 and TRBJ2-3; perhaps TRBD1 as D (6 bases). The ends were cut back, 4 bases at V and 2 bases at J, with 10 bases in the middle. This CDR3 has 14 amino acids. Germline V gives CDR1 SNHLY, CDR2 FYNNEI. CDR3 sequence: CASSVQGTTDTQYF. In nucleotides, the CDR3 is TGTGCCAGCAGTGTGCAGGGGACCACAGATACGCAGTATTTT.

The V gene is TRBV3-1 (or the pseudogene TRBV3-2), the J gene TRBJ2-1; 9 positions match TRBD1. Trimming removed 3 bases from V and 9 bases from J; junction bases left unmatched: 12. The CDR3 loop spans 16 amino acids. Germline CDR1 LGHDT, CDR2 YNNKEL (reference sequence). CDR3 DNA: TGTGCCAGCAGCCAGATTACAGGGGGCGGTGAGGGTGAGCAGTTCTTC. Translating it yields CASSQITGGGEGEQFF.

The CDR3 region is CASSPGTSGGAGPTDTQYF. The CDR3 DNA reads as TGTGCCAGCAGCCCCGGGACTAGCGGGGGGGCCGGTCCTACAGATACGCAGTATTTT. The chain is built from TRBV7-9 and TRBJ2-3; 16 positions match TRBD2. CDR1 and CDR2 from the germline V gene are SEHNR and FQNEAQ (reference sequence). Trimming removed 5 bases from V and 3 bases from J; junction bases left unmatched: 11. CDR3 length: 19 residues.

The J gene is TRBJ2-1, the V gene TRBV6-5, with TRBD2 matching 16 bases. The CDR3 is 16 amino acids. The V gene end was trimmed by 3 bases and the J gene end by 6 bases; junction bases not matched to a gene: 2. Germline V gives CDR1 MNHEY, CDR2 SVGAGI. In DNA form, the CDR3 reads TGTGCCAGCAGTTATGGGACTAGCGGGGGGGCCAATGAGCAGTTCTTC. It encodes CASSYGTSGGANEQFF.

The gene calls are TRBV7-2 and TRBJ2-3; D is ambiguous. This CDR3 region has 15 residues. V was pared by 1 base and J by 1 base, with 9 bases between. Germline assignment: CDR1 SGHTA and CDR2 FQGNSA. The CDR3 spells CASSLDFAGTDTQYF. CDR3 DNA: TGTGCCAGCAGCTTAGATTTCGCGGGCACAGATACGCAGTATTTT.

The chain combines TRBV11-2 with TRBJ2-3; 13 bases line up with TRBD2. The CDR3 consists of 15 residues. Germline V lookup: CDR1 SGHAT, CDR2 FQNNGV. The ends lost 4 bases at V and 6 bases at J; junction bases unmatched: 4. The CDR3 sequence: CASSSLAGGPDTQYF. The CDR3 DNA is TGTGCCAGCAGCTCACTAGCGGGGGGGCCCGATACGCAGTATTTT.

The chain couples TRBV6-5 to TRBJ1-1; tentatively, D is TRBD1 (6 bases). The CDR3 has 15 residues. V was trimmed by 5 bases and J by 4 bases, leaving 17 bases between them. Germline values: CDR1 MNHEY, CDR2 SVGAGI. This CDR3 is CASSHGGARGTEAFF. The DNA of the CDR3 is TGTGCCAGCAGTCACGGGGGGGCTCGGGGCACTGAAGCTTTCTTT.

J is TRBJ1-1 and V is TRBV9, with TRBD1 identical over 8 bases. Per the germline V gene, CDR1 is SGDLS and CDR2 is YYNGEE. V dropped 4 bases and J dropped 5; count of bases not matched to a gene: 10. This CDR3 is 15 amino acids long. CDR3 region: CASSLSLQGATEAFF. The DNA for the CDR3 is TGTGCCAGCAGCCTCTCCCTTCAGGGGGCAACTGAAGCTTTCTTT.

The chain uses TRBV5-1 and TRBJ1-1; TRBD1 agrees at 7 bases. The V gene end was trimmed by 5 bases and the J gene end by 5 bases; junction bases not matched to a gene: 9. This CDR3 has 14 residues. Per the germline V gene, CDR1 is SGHRS and CDR2 is YFSETQ. The CDR3 DNA sequence: TGCGCCAGCAGGTCAAGACAGGGAGGTACTGAAGCTTTCTTT. Amino acid sequence: CASRSRQGGTEAFF.

The rearrangement joins TRBV5-6 to TRBJ2-3; D uncertain. V was trimmed by 0 bases and J by 4 bases, leaving 9 bases between them. Per the germline V gene, CDR1 is SGHDT and CDR2 is YYEEEE. The CDR3 sequence is 14 residues long. The CDR3 DNA reads as TGTGCCAGCAGCTTGGTCCCCCTCCCAGATACGCAGTATTTT. Protein product: CASSLVPLPDTQYF.

J is TRBJ1-2 and V is TRBV6-5, with 8 positions matching TRBD1. The CDR3 is 14 residues long. The germline CDR1 and CDR2 sequences are MNHEY and SVGAGI. After removal of 5 bases from V and 4 bases from J, the junction contained 6 bases not matched to a gene. The CDR3 here is CASSPWTGPYGYTF. CDR3 nucleotides: TGTGCCAGCAGTCCCTGGACAGGGCCCTATGGCTACACCTTC.

This clone has only one observation. The chain recombines TRBV19 with TRBJ2-6; possibly TRBD1 for D (5 bases). Germline V gene sequence: CDR1 LNHDA, CDR2 SQIVND (reference sequence). The CDR3 has 15 residues. Deletions cut 6 bases from V and 3 bases from J, with 12 bases between. The CDR3 DNA reads as TGTGCCAGTAGACGACAGTCCTTTGGGGCCAACGTCCTGACTTTC. It codes for CASRRQSFGANVLTF.

In the case of this clone: Sequence at one end of the junction differs from germline and may be a read error. The rearrangement links TRBV6-1 to TRBJ1-1, with 8 positions matching TRBD1. Per the germline V gene, CDR1 is MNHNS and CDR2 is SASEGT. This CDR3 contains 15 residues. CDR3 DNA sequence: TGTGCCAGCAGTAAAGCCCAGACAGGGGTGACTGAAGCTTTCTTT. Protein product: CASSKAQTGVTEAFF.

The genes are TRBV30 and TRBJ2-4; 7 bases are a match to TRBD2. This CDR3 has 11 amino acids. Germline V gives CDR1 GTSNPN, CDR2 SVGIG (reference sequence). The ends lost 5 bases at V and 9 bases at J; junction bases unmatched: 4. CDR3 bases: TGTGCCTGGGCCACGGGGGGCATTCAGTACTTC. Translation gives CAWATGGIQYF. Looking up the rest from reference TRBV30 and TRBJ2-4 gives the full variable domain: SQTIHQWPATLVQPVGSPLSLECTVEGTSNPNLYWYRQAAGRGLQLLFYSVGIGQISSEVPQNLSASRPQDRQFILSSKKLLLSDSGFYLCAWATGGIQYFGAGTRLSVL.

The genes are TRBV7-6 and TRBJ1-1, with D tentatively TRBD1 (6 bases). V lost 2 bases, J lost 2 bases, and 15 bases lay in between. This CDR3 region has 16 residues. The germline V gene has CDR1 SGHVS and CDR2 FNYEAQ. CDR3 DNA sequence: TGTGCCAGCAGCTTAACCCGGGACAACCGTAACACTGAAGCTTTCTTT. Amino acid sequence: CASSLTRDNRNTEAFF.

This sequence joins TRBV6-5 and TRBJ2-7, with 11 positions matching TRBD1. In germline, CDR1 is MNHEY, CDR2 SVGAGI. The CDR3 is 16 amino acids. The V segment lost 6 bases and the J segment 2 bases; nucleotides outside the gene matches: 9. CDR3 sequence: CASSYRGGQGAYEQYF. The CDR3 DNA follows: TGTGCCAGCAGCTACAGGGGGGGACAGGGGGCCTACGAGCAGTACTTC.